The 18 T cell receptor beta chains below all came from one sample that was sequenced in a study of T cell responses to AZD1222 COVID-19 vaccine (dated by TCRdb to the early 2020s). The time point tag for this specimen amounts to: about 28 days (+/-7) after the second vaccine dose. Preparation of the library involved the immunoSEQ multiplex PCR assay. The source is immuneACCESS, and TCRdb retained only in-frame sequences with V and J called. Part of the clones is not carried over; for the studies checked, unresolved V genes explain less than half of this, and the remainder is unexplained. The table for this sample lists approximately 130,000 clones; 92% of them were counted only once. About 1.1% of the sample rests with the top ten. The sequencing used peripheral blood, collected 28 days after the second AZD1222 dose. Receptors originate from an adult who received the AZD1222 COVID-19 vaccine.

The genes are TRBV27 and TRBJ1-2; tentative D call: TRBD1 (5 bases). This CDR3 has 14 residues. Germline CDR1 MNHEY, CDR2 SMNVEV (reference sequence). Trimming took 3 bases from V and 1 from J, leaving 9 bases between them. CDR3 in DNA: TGTGCCAGCAGTTTCGTTGGGGGTAACTATGGCTACACCTTC. This sequence encodes CASSFVGGNYGYTF.

The CDR3, as DNA: TGTGCCAGCACCCCGACCGGGCAGGCCGGCGGAAACACCATATATTTT. It specifies CASTPTGQAGGNTIYF. The chain is built from TRBV7-9 and TRBJ1-3, with D unclear. Germline values: CDR1 SEHNR, CDR2 FQNEAQ (reference sequence). The CDR3 has 16 residues. Trimming removed 7 bases at V and 4 bases at J, with 20 bases between. The full variable domain, in which reference TRBV7-9 and TRBJ1-3 provide the parts outside the CDR3, is DTGVSQNPRHKITKRGQNVTFRCDPISEHNRLYWYRQTLGQGPEFLTYFQNEAQLEKSRLLSDRFSAERPKGSFSTLEIQRTEQGDSAMYLCASTPTGQAGGNTIYFGEGSWLTVV.

The chain combines TRBV13 with TRBJ1-1; 8 bases are a match to TRBD1. Trimming cost V 5 bases and J 4 bases; bases outside gene matches: 15. The length of the CDR3 is 17 residues. Germline V gene lookup returns CDR1 PRHDT and CDR2 FYEKMQ (reference sequence). The CDR3 protein is CASSQPGGASRPTEAFF. For the CDR3, the DNA is TGTGCCAGCAGCCAGCCAGGGGGCGCGAGTCGGCCCACTGAAGCTTTCTTT.

This chain uses TRBV28 with TRBJ1-2; 8 bases agree with TRBD1. V lost 5 bases and J lost 4; bases outside the gene matches: 15. From germline, CDR1 is MDHEN and CDR2 SYDVKM. CDR3 length: 17 residues. For the CDR3, the DNA is TGTGCCAGCAGTAAGATCCCTATTGAACAGGGGGGCTATGGCTACACCTTC. Translated: CASSKIPIEQGGYGYTF.

The chain is built from TRBV30 and TRBJ2-5, with a weak D call TRBD2 (6 bases). V dropped 4 bases and J dropped 2 bases, with 14 bases sitting between them. This CDR3 has 14 amino acids. The germline gives CDR1 GTSNPN, CDR2 SVGIG (reference sequence). CDR3: CAWNRLARQETQYF. The CDR3 DNA reads TGTGCCTGGAATCGCCTAGCGCGTCAAGAGACCCAGTACTTC.

The chain recombines TRBV11-3 with TRBJ1-3; D is unclear. Germline CDR1 is SGHNT and CDR2 is YENEEA. The CDR3 spans 16 residues. The V end was cut by 4 bases, the J end by 0 bases, with 13 bases between. The CDR3 sequence is CASSSDGTNSGNTIYF. The CDR3 coding sequence is TGTGCCAGCAGCTCGGACGGTACTAACTCTGGAAACACCATATATTTT.

This chain uses TRBV5-1 with TRBJ2-1, with 9 bases matching TRBD2. The V gene's germline CDR1 is SGHRS and CDR2 YFSETQ. The CDR3 loop spans 18 amino acids. Germline trimming cut 3 bases from V and 2 bases from J; bases unmatched to any gene: 12. The CDR3 protein is CASSSPPGASGAYNEQFF. CDR3 DNA sequence: TGCGCCAGCAGCTCCCCGCCAGGAGCTAGCGGGGCCTACAATGAGCAGTTCTTC.

This clone was detected only a few times. The V gene is TRBV30, the J gene TRBJ1-2; weak D call: TRBD1 (5 bases). CDR1 is GTSNPN, CDR2 SVGIG, per germline (reference sequence). The CDR3 covers 13 residues. The V end lost 3 bases, the J end lost 8 bases, and 16 bases lay between the germline ends. The CDR3 protein is CAWRGRSSEGYTF. The CDR3 bases are TGTGCCTGGAGGGGACGGTCTTCTGAGGGCTACACCTTC.

The chain recombines TRBV7-9 with TRBJ2-7, with no clear D. Trimming took off 3 bases at V and 3 bases at J, with 6 bases between the two ends. Germline V gene sequence: CDR1 SEHNR, CDR2 FQNEAQ (reference sequence). The length of the CDR3 is 12 residues. CDR3 protein: CASSLTSYEQYF. In DNA form, the CDR3 reads TGTGCCAGCAGCTTGACCAGCTACGAGCAGTACTTC.

The V gene is TRBV12-5, the J gene TRBJ2-3, with 8 nucleotides matching TRBD2. This CDR3 is built from 16 residues. Germline loops: CDR1 LGHNT, CDR2 FRNRAP. The V and J ends lost 1 base and 0 bases, in that order; junction bases with no gene match: 3. The CDR3: CASGLGASGSTDTQYF. The CDR3 DNA is TGTGCTAGTGGTTTGGGGGCTAGCGGGAGCACAGATACGCAGTATTTT.

This sequence joins TRBV27 and TRBJ2-5; D may be TRBD2 (5 bases). Germline V gene lookup returns CDR1 MNHEY and CDR2 SMNVEV (reference sequence). V lost 3 bases, J lost 0 bases, and 8 bases lay in between. The CDR3 consists of 14 residues. CDR3 sequence: CASSFGLDQETQYF. In DNA, the CDR3 is TGTGCCAGCAGTTTCGGACTTGACCAAGAGACCCAGTACTTC.

The gene calls are TRBV6-4 and TRBJ1-4; TRBD1 agrees at 10 bases. The V segment lost 2 bases and the J segment 5 bases; nucleotides outside the gene matches: 5. The V gene's germline CDR1 is MRHNA and CDR2 SNTAGT. The CDR3 has 16 residues. This CDR3 is CASSDDRGLRNEKLFF. The CDR3 DNA follows: TGTGCCAGCAGTGACGACAGGGGGCTTCGGAATGAAAAACTGTTTTTT.

The rearrangement joins TRBV6-2 or TRBV6-3 to TRBJ2-5; no reliable D call. Germline CDR1 reads MNHEY; CDR2 reads SVGEGT. Trimming removed 3 bases at V and 5 bases at J, with 7 bases between. The CDR3 has 12 residues. The CDR3 loop reads CASSYMPETQYF. CDR3 nucleotide sequence: TGTGCCAGCAGTTATATGCCTGAGACCCAGTACTTC.

The chain combines TRBV6-5 with TRBJ1-2, with D tentatively TRBD1 (6 bases). V dropped 6 bases and J dropped 8 bases, with 10 bases sitting between them. Germline-derived CDR1 and CDR2 are MNHEY and SVGAGI. CDR3 length: 11 amino acids. For the CDR3, the DNA is TGTGCCAGCAGGTGGGGGGCCGGCTACACCTTC. It encodes CASRWGAGYTF.

J is TRBJ2-7 and V is TRBV18; D not resolved. V shed 3 bases and J shed 5 bases, with 11 bases lying between them. The CDR3 runs to 13 residues. The germline CDR1 and CDR2 sequences are KGHSH and LQKENI. CDR3 sequence reads: CASSPPFGNEQYF. As DNA, the CDR3 is TGTGCCAGCTCACCGCCTTTCGGCAACGAGCAGTACTTC.

The chain has TRBV30 and TRBJ1-1; TRBD1 agrees at 7 bases. The V gene's germline CDR1 is GTSNPN and CDR2 SVGIG (reference sequence). The junction had 8 bases not matched to a gene; V was cut back by 0 bases and J by 4 bases. The CDR3 is made up of 15 amino acids. CDR3 sequence: CAWSVTPGGSTEAFF. The DNA of the CDR3 is TGTGCCTGGAGTGTTACCCCAGGGGGTAGCACTGAAGCTTTCTTT.

J is TRBJ1-1 and V is TRBV6-5, with D maybe TRBD1 (6 bases). CDR3 length equals 13 residues. CDR1 and CDR2 from the germline V gene are MNHEY and SVGAGI. Trimming shortened V by 10 bases and J by 0 bases, and 12 bases separated the two germline ends. CDR3 sequence: CAIQGSLNTEAFF. For the CDR3, the DNA is TGTGCCATACAGGGATCGCTGAACACTGAAGCTTTCTTT.

The chain couples TRBV28 to TRBJ1-5; D gene uncertain. The CDR3 covers 12 residues. Trimming removed 7 bases from V and 2 bases from J, with 6 bases in between. Germline V CDR1 and CDR2: MDHEN, SYDVKM. CDR3 loop: CASTGGNQPQHF. The DNA of the CDR3 is TGTGCCAGCACCGGTGGCAATCAGCCCCAGCATTTT.